This TCR beta chain appears in the sequencing data of a study of control samples from healthy donors and cancer patients (dated by TCRdb to between 2020 and 2021). Via the germline V gene (reference sequence), CDR1 is MNHEY and CDR2 SMNVEV. A distance of 9 bases separates the germline ends of V and J, which lose 5 bases and 2 bases respectively. Inclusive of the bounding cysteine and phenylalanine, the CDR3 is 13 residues long. This entry keeps only the CDR3 DNA: 39 bases, framed from base 1. This clone was counted a single time. Its specific antigen is unknown. No base-level quality is on record; no much larger clone is a single base apart. The library was built by means of the immunoSEQ multiplex PCR assay. In TCRdb, the immuneACCESS table is reduced to in-frame sequences with V and J assigned. These tables do not hold every clone; where another copy was compared, an unresolved V gene accounts for under half, and the others remain unexplained. The sample records 120,000 or so clones, around 87% of which are singletons. The top ten constitute around 8.7% of the sample.

This chain joins TRBV27 to TRBJ1-1; the D gene is unclear. Sequencing input: blood. This TCR came from a middle-aged man in good health. The nucleotides read TGTGCCAGCAGTCCCAGGCTTAACACTGAAGCTTTCTTT. It codes for CASSPRLNTEAFF.